Below, 16 T cell receptor beta chains from the same sample are listed, as sequenced in a study of CD8 T cells in Susac syndrome. Random-hexamer reverse transcription was applied to roughly 0.5 to 1 ug RNA. TCRdb passed the immunoSEQ multiplex PCR reads through MiXCR, listing each CDR3 protein once. Here the sample spans about 190,000 distinct CDR3 sequences, almost 96% being singletons. The specimen was CD4+ T cells from PBMCs. These receptors originate from a human donor with Susac syndrome.

CDR3 loop: CASSAPGLARKETQYF. For the CDR3, the DNA is TGTGCCAGTAGTGCGCCGGGACTAGCGCGAAAAGAGACCCAGTACTTC. The chain couples TRBV19 to TRBJ2-5; the match to TRBD2 covers 10 bases. The CDR3 sequence is 16 residues long. V gave up 5 bases and J gave up 3 bases; unmatched junction bases: 9. CDR1 LNHDA and CDR2 SQIVND come from the germline V gene (reference sequence).

The V call is TRBV5-6, the J call TRBJ2-5; D possibly corresponds to TRBD1 (6 bases). Germline V gene data show CDR1 as SGHDT and CDR2 as YYEEEE. V gave up 3 bases and J gave up 2 bases, with 23 bases separating them. The CDR3 is made up of 18 amino acids. CDR3 nucleotides: TGTGCCAGCAGCTCTGTTGGCGGACAGATTCTAACTCAAGAGACCCAGTACTTC. It is translated as CASSSVGGQILTQETQYF.

CDR3 in amino acids: CASSPRVAHSYNEQFF. CDR3 bases: TGTGCCAGCTCACCGAGGGTTGCCCACTCCTACAATGAGCAGTTCTTC. The chain carries TRBV18 and TRBJ2-1; TRBD2 might be the D (5 bases). Germline V CDR1 and CDR2: KGHSH, LQKENI. The V gene lost 3 bases and the J gene lost 0 bases, with 12 bases spanning the gap. The CDR3 has 16 residues.

The chain couples TRBV30 to TRBJ2-2; 14 bases are shared with TRBD2. CDR3 length: 17 residues. Trimming took 5 bases from V and 4 from J; bases not matched to a gene: 9. The germline CDR1 and CDR2 sequences are GTSNPN and SVGIG (reference sequence). The DNA for the CDR3 is TGTGCCTGGTTTCGGGGACTAGCGGGGGCCGGCACCGGGGAGCTGTTTTTT. Its translation is CAWFRGLAGAGTGELFF.

V usage is TRBV12-5 and J usage is TRBJ2-3; D not certain. Trimming removed 2 bases from V and 0 bases from J, with 9 bases in between. CDR1 and CDR2 (germline): LGHNT, FRNRAP. The CDR3 is 15 residues long. The CDR3 loop is CASGLSSSSTDTQYF. The CDR3 region has the DNA TGTGCTAGTGGTTTGTCCTCCTCTAGCACAGATACGCAGTATTTT. The variable domain in full, completed from reference TRBV12-5 and TRBJ2-3, reads DARVTQTPRHKVTEMGQEVTMRCQPILGHNTVFWYRQTMMQGLELLAYFRNRAPLDDSGMPKDRFSAEMPDATLATLKIQPSEPRDSAVYFCASGLSSSSTDTQYFGPGTRLTVL.

CDR3 in DNA: TGTGCCAGCAGTAAGACATGGGCTCCGAATGAAAAACTGTTTTTT. The encoded protein is CASSKTWAPNEKLFF. The genes are TRBV27 and TRBJ1-4; D is undetermined. Trimming cost V 5 bases and J 5 bases, with 15 bases left between them. The CDR3 loop spans 15 amino acids. Germline assignment: CDR1 MNHEY and CDR2 SMNVEV (reference sequence).

The chain couples TRBV20-1 to TRBJ2-5; D may be TRBD2 (6 bases). Germline lookup yields CDR1 DFQATT and CDR2 SNEGSKA (reference sequence). This CDR3 contains 14 residues. Trimming removed 6 bases at V and 3 bases at J, with 17 bases between. CDR3 DNA: TGCAGTGCGGGAGGAGGGAAAGGGGAAGAGACCCAGTACTTC. Its translation: CSAGGGKGEETQYF.

The J gene is TRBJ2-6, the V gene TRBV12-5; 7 bases fit TRBD1. V trimming: 8 bases; J trimming: 0 bases; junction bases outside the gene matches: 13. CDR3 length equals 18 residues. Per the germline V gene, CDR1 is LGHNT and CDR2 is FRNRAP. CDR3 DNA sequence: TGTGCTAGTAGTGGTATGAGACAGGGTCTCTCTGGGGCCAACGTCCTGACTTTC. Protein: CASSGMRQGLSGANVLTF.

The genes are TRBV20-1 and TRBJ2-3; D ambiguous. Per germline, CDR1 DFQATT and CDR2 SNEGSKA (reference sequence). V was clipped by 4 bases and J by 2 bases, with 13 bases between them. The CDR3 is 14 residues long. The CDR3 here is CSANPGAFTDTQYF. In DNA, the CDR3 is TGCAGTGCTAACCCGGGCGCATTCACAGATACGCAGTATTTT.

The V call is TRBV5-6, the J call TRBJ2-5; unclear D gene. The germline CDR1 and CDR2 sequences are SGHDT and YYEEEE. Trimming pared 4 bases from V and 4 bases from J, leaving 14 bases between. This CDR3 is 14 amino acids long. The CDR3 DNA is TGTGCCAGCAGCCGAATCGGGCTGGGAGAGACCCAGTACTTC. The encoded protein is CASSRIGLGETQYF.

This chain connects TRBV10-1 to TRBJ2-5, with TRBD1 as a possible D gene (6 bases). CDR3 length: 15 residues. Trimming shortened V by 1 base and J by 7 bases, and 16 bases separated the two germline ends. From germline, CDR1 is WNHNN and CDR2 SYGVQD (reference sequence). CDR3 protein: CASSEWGTTGGTQYF. CDR3 nucleotide sequence: TGCGCCAGCAGTGAGTGGGGGACAACCGGAGGGACCCAGTACTTC.

The CDR3 nucleotides read TGTGCCAGCAGCCTTCAGCTTAATGAAAAACTGTTTTTT. Translation: CASSLQLNEKLFF. V and J are TRBV27 and TRBJ1-4, with unresolved D. V lost 6 bases and J lost 4, with 9 bases in between. CDR1 MNHEY and CDR2 SMNVEV come from the germline V gene (reference sequence). The CDR3 contains 13 residues.

The chain couples TRBV29-1 to TRBJ1-2, with D possibly being TRBD1 (5 bases). Per the germline V gene, CDR1 is SQVTM and CDR2 is ANQGSEA. The CDR3 extends over 13 amino acids. Trimming removed 4 bases from V and 4 bases from J, with 13 bases in between. The CDR3: CSVVRGGGYGYTF. The CDR3 DNA follows: TGCAGCGTTGTACGGGGCGGGGGCTATGGCTACACCTTC. Together with reference TRBV29-1 and TRBJ1-2, the CDR3 gives the full variable domain: SAVISQKPSRDICQRGTSLTIQCQVDSQVTMMFWYRQQPGQSLTLIATANQGSEATYESGFVIDKFPISRPNLTFSTLTVSNMSPEDSSIYLCSVVRGGGYGYTFGSGTRLTVV.

This chain links TRBV29-1 with TRBJ2-1, with a tentative D call TRBD1 (5 bases). Between the trimmed V and J ends, which lost 4 bases and 1 base, there was a span of 11 bases. Germline lookup yields CDR1 SQVTM and CDR2 ANQGSEA. This CDR3 contains 14 residues. CDR3: CSVVSQGSYNEQFF. Written as DNA, the CDR3 is TGCAGCGTTGTGAGTCAGGGATCCTACAATGAGCAGTTCTTC.

The V call is TRBV14, the J call TRBJ2-6; D may be TRBD1 (5 bases). Germline V gene sequence: CDR1 SGHDN, CDR2 FVKESK. The CDR3 is 15 amino acids. V gave up 5 bases and J gave up 4 bases, with 12 bases separating them. The CDR3 bases are TGTGCCAGCAGCAAGACAGATGGAGGGGCCAACGTCCTGACTTTC. Amino acid sequence: CASSKTDGGANVLTF.

The chain uses TRBV27 and TRBJ2-3; 11 nucleotides agree with TRBD2. The junction had 8 bases not matched to a gene; V was cut back by 5 bases and J by 4 bases. There are 16 residues in the CDR3. Germline CDR1 MNHEY, CDR2 SMNVEV (reference sequence). Here the CDR3 reads CASSPLVAGGPDTQYF. The CDR3 nucleotides read TGTGCCAGCAGTCCCCTGGTAGCGGGGGGGCCAGATACGCAGTATTTT.